What follows is one T cell receptor (beta chain) and its context. What antigen it recognizes has not been identified. No clone much larger than this one lies a single base away; base qualities are absent. This record comes from a study of control samples from healthy donors and cancer patients (dated by TCRdb to 2018 to 2020). To prepare the library, the immunoSEQ multiplex PCR assay was applied. TCRdb retrieved this table from immuneACCESS and kept in-frame rearrangements only. Not all clones are present; in checked studies, unresolved V genes account for under half, and no reason is known for the remainder. Counted in this sample were around 50,000 clones; around 97% of them appeared once. The ten largest make up around 1.9% of the sample. Including cysteine and phenylalanine, the CDR3 has 17 amino acids. Only the CDR3 DNA stays, 51 bases, in frame from base 1. V ends up 3 bases short and J 8 bases short, with an unmatched junction base count of 16. The germline V gene provides CDR1 SGHDT and CDR2 YYEEEE.

Sequencing was done on a sample of blood. The sequence derives from a woman aged 25 to 45 in good health. The chain is made from TRBV5-6 and TRBJ2-1; 8 bases in the middle match TRBD2. Read as DNA, the sequence is TGTGCCAGCAGCTCGCTGACTAGCGCGAGACCTTGGTATGAGCAGTTCTTC. It encodes CASSSLTSARPWYEQFF.